This T cell receptor beta chain originates from a study of blood T cell repertoires in COVID-19. Under the authors' procedure: Reference gene primer amplification gave nucleated cell count estimates. Clones were sequenced by immunoSEQ multiplex PCR, and TCRdb holds only the in-frame ones, with some missing. Clone size and the V and J calls come from that table; the DNA yielded D and trimming. The sample holds approximately 42,000 clones, more than 75% seen once. The CDR3 runs to 19 residues. Germline V gives CDR1 SGHTA, CDR2 FQGNSA. Trimming cost V 1 base and J 4 bases, with 23 bases left between them.

This chain uses TRBV7-2 with TRBJ2-1; TRBD2 might be the D (7 bases). The origin of this receptor is a man aged 80 or over with acute or convalescent COVID-19. The sample comprised peripheral blood. CDR3 coding DNA: TGTGCCAGCAGCTTAGTACCCCCGCTTCGCGGGGGCCGTTACAATGAGCAGTTCTTC. It codes for CASSLVPPLRGGRYNEQFF.